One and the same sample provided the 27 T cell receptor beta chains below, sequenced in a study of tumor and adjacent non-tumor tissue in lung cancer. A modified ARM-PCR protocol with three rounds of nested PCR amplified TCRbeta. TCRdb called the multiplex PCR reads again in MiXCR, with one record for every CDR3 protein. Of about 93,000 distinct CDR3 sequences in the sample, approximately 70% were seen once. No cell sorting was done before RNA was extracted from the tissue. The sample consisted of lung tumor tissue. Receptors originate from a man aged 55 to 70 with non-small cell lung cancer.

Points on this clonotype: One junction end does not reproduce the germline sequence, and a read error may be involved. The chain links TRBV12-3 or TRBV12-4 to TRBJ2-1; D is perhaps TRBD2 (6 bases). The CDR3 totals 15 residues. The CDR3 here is CTSSFLGGRGNEQFF. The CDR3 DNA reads TGCACCAGCAGTTTTTTGGGGGGAAGGGGCAATGAGCAGTTTTTC.

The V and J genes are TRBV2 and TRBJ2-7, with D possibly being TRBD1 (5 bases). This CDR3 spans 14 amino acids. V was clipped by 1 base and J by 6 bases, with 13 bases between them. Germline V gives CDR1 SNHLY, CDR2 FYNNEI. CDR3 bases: TGTGCCAGCAGTGAAGTCAGTACAGGAAGCGAGCAGTACTTC. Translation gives CASSEVSTGSEQYF.

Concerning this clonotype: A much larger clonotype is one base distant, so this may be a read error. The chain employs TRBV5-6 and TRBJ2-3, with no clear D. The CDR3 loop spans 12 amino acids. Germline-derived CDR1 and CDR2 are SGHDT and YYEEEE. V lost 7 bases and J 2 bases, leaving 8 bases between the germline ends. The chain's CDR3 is CASGGNTDTQYF. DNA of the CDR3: TGTGCCAGCGGCGGTAACACAGATACGCAGTATTTT.

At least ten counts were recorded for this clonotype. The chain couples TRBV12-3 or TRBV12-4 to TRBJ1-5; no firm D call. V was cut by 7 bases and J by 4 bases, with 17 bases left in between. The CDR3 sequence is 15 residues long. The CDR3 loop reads CASTPDPTRNQPQHF. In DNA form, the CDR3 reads TGTGCCAGCACCCCTGACCCGACTCGGAATCAGCCCCAGCATTTT.

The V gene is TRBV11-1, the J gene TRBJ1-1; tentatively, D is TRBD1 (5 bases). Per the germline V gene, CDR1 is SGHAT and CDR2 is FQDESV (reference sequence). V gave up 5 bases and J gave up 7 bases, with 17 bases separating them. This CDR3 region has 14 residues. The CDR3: CASSTTGGPIEAFF. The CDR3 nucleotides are TGTGCCAGCAGCACCACTGGGGGTCCCATTGAAGCTTTCTTT.

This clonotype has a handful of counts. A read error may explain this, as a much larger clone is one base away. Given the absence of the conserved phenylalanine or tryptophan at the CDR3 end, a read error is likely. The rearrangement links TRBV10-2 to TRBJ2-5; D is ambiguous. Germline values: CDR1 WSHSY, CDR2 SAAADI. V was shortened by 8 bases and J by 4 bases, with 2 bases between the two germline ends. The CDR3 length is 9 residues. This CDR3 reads CASGETQYS. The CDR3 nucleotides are TGCGCCAGCGGAGAGACCCAGTACTCC.

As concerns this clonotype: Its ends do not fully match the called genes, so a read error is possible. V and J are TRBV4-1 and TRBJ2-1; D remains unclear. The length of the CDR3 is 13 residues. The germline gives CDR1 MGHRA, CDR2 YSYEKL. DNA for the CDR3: TGCGCCAGTAGCCAAGTGCCTTACAATGAGCAGTTCTTC. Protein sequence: CASSQVPYNEQFF.

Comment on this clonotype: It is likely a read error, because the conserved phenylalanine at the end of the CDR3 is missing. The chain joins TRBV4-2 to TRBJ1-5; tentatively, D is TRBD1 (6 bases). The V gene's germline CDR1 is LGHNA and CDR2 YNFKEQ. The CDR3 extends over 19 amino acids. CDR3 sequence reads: CASSQRIGTSGGGNQPQHL. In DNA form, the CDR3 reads TGTGCAAGCAGCCAACGAATCGGGACATCTGGAGGGGGCAATCAGCCCCAGCATTTG.

The CDR3: CASSAIGGDRGWEIKPQHF. For the CDR3, the DNA is TGTGCCAGCAGCGCGATCGGGGGGGACAGGGGTTGGGAAATTAAGCCCCAGCATTTT. The chain is built from TRBV7-8 and TRBJ1-5; TRBD1 agrees at 10 bases. CDR1 and CDR2 (germline): SGHVS, FQNEAQ. J lost 8 bases, V lost 5 bases, and 21 bases had no gene match. The CDR3 extends over 19 amino acids.

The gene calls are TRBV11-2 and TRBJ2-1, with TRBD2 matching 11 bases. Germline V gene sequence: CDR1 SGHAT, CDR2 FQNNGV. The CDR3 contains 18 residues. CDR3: CTSGRIAGGDSSYNEQFF. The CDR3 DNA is TGTACTAGCGGCCGTATAGCGGGAGGGGATAGCTCCTACAATGAGCAGTTCTTC.

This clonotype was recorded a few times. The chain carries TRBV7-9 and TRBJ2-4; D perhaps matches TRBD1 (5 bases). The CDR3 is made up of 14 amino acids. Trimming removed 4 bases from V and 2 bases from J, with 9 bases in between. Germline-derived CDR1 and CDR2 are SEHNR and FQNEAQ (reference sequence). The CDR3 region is CASSSPGTKNIQYF. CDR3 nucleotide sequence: TGTGCCAGCAGCTCCCCAGGGACCAAAAACATTCAGTACTTC. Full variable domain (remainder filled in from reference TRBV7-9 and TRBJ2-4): DTGVSQNPRHKITKRGQNVTFRCDPISEHNRLYWYRQTLGQGPEFLTYFQNEAQLEKSRLLSDRFSAERPKGSFSTLEIQRTEQGDSAMYLCASSSPGTKNIQYFGAGTRLSVL.

This CDR3 reads CASGQDTLQGAYTEAFF. The CDR3 DNA follows: TGTGCTAGCGGCCAAGACACTTTACAGGGGGCGTACACTGAAGCTTTCTTT. The chain recombines TRBV4-2 with TRBJ1-1, with TRBD1 matching over 9 bases. Germline V gene lookup returns CDR1 LGHNA and CDR2 YNFKEQ. This CDR3 region has 17 residues.

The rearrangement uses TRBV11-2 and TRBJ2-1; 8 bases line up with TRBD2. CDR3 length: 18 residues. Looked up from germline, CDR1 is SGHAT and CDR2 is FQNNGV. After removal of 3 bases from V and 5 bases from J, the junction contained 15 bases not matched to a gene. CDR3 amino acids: CASSFVITSGSLHNEQFF. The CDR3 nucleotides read TGTGCCAGCAGCTTTGTTATAACTAGCGGTTCGTTGCACAATGAGCAGTTCTTC.

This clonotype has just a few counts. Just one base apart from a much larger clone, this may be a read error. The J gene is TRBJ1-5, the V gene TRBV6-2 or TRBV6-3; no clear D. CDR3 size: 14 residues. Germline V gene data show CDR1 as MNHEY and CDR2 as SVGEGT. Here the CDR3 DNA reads TGTGCCAGCAGTGCCGCGGGAGGCAATCAGCCCCAGCAGTTT. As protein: CASSAAGGNQPQQF.

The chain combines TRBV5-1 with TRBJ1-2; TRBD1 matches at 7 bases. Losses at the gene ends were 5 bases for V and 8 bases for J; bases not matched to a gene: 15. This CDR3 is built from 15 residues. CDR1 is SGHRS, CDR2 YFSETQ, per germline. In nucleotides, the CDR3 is TGCGCCAGCAGGGTCGCTTCAGGGACAGTAAAGGGCTACACCTTC. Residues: CASRVASGTVKGYTF. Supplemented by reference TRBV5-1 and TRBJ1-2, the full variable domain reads KAGVTQTPRYLIKTRGQQVTLSCSPISGHRSVSWYQQTPGQGLQFLFEYFSETQRNKGNFPGRFSGRQFSNSRSEMNVSTLELGDSALYLCASRVASGTVKGYTFGSGTRLTVV.

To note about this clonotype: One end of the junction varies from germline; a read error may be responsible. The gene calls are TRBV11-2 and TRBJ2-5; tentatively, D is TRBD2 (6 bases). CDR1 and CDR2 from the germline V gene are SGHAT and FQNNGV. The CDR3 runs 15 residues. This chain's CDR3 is CASRLGGLVQETHYF. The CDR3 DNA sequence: TGTGCCAGCAGATTAGGAGGGTTGGTCCAAGAGACCCACTACTTC.

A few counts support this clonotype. In DNA form, the CDR3 reads TGCGCCAGCAGCTTGGAAGGGACAGCCCGAGGGGACAGTATGGCCCAGTACTTC. Protein: CASSLEGTARGDSMAQYF. The chain carries TRBV5-1 and TRBJ2-5; 7 nucleotides agree with TRBD1. Losses at the gene ends were 0 bases for V and 9 bases for J; bases not matched to a gene: 20. Germline V CDR1 and CDR2: SGHRS, YFSETQ. CDR3 length: 18 amino acids.

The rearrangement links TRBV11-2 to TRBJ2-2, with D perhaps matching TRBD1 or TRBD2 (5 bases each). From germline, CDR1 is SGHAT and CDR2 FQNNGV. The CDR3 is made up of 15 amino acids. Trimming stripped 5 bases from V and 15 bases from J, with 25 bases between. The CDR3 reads CASSLRVANTGAMFF. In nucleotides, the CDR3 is TGTGCCAGCAGCCTCCGTGTCGCGAACACCGGGGCGATGTTTTTT.

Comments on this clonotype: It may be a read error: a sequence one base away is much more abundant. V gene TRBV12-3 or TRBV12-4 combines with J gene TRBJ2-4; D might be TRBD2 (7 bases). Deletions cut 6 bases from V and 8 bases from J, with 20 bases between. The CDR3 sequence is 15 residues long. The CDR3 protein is CASSPLGGHGDIQYF. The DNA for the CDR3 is TGTGCCAGCAGCCCCCTCGGGGGGCATGGAGACATTCAGTACTTC.

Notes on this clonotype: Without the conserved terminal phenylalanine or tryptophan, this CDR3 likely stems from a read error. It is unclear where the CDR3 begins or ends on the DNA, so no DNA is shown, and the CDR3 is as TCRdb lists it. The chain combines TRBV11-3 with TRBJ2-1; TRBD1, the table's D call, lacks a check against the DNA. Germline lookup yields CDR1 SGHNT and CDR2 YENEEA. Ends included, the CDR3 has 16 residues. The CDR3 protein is CASSYSSGGGYNEQFL.

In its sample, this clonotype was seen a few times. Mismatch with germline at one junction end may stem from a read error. The CDR3 DNA reads TGCGCCAGCAGCCGGGTCGGATCCTACGGGCAGTACTTC. Translated: CASSRVGSYGQYF. The chain has TRBV5-1 and TRBJ2-7; D is unclear. The CDR3 loop spans 13 amino acids. Germline V gives CDR1 SGHRS, CDR2 YFSETQ.

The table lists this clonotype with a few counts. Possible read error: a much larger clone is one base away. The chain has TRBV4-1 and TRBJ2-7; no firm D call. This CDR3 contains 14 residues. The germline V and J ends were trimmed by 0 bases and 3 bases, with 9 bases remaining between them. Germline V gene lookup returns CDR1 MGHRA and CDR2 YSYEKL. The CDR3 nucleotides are TGCGCCAGCAGCCAAGATACAACCAACTACGAGCAGTACTTC. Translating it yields CASSQDTTNYEQYF.

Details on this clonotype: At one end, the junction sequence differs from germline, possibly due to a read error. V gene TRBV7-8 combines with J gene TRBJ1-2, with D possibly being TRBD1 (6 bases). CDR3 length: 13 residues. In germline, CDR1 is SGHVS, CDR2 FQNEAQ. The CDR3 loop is CASSLGGGYGYAF. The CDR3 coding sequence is TGTGCCAGCAGCTTAGGGGGGGGCTATGGCTACGCCTTC. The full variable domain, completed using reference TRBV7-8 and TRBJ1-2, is GAGVSQSPRYKVAKRGQDVALRCDPISGHVSLFWYQQALGQGPEFLTYFQNEAQLDKSGLPSDRFFAERPEGSVSTLKIQRTQQEDSAVYLCASSLGGGYGYAFGSGTRLTVV.

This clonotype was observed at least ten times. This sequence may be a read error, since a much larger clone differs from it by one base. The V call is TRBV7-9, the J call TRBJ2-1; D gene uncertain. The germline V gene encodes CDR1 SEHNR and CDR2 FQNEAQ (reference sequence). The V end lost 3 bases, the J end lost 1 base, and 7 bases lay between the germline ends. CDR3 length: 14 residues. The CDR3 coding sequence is TGTGCCAGCAGCTTGGAACAGTCCTACAATGAGCAGTTCTTC. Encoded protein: CASSLEQSYNEQFF. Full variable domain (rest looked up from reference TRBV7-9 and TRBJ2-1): DTGVSQNPRHKITKRGQNVTFRCDPISEHNRLYWYRQTLGQGPEFLTYFQNEAQLEKSRLLSDRFSAERPKGSFSTLEIQRTEQGDSAMYLCASSLEQSYNEQFFGPGTRLTVL.

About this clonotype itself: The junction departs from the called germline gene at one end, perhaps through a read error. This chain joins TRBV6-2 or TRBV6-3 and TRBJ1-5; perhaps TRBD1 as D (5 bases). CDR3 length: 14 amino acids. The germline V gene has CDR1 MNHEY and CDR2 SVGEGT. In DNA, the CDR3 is TGTGTCAGCAACTCCGACAGCCTTTATCAGCCCCAGCATTTT. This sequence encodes CVSNSDSLYQPQHF.

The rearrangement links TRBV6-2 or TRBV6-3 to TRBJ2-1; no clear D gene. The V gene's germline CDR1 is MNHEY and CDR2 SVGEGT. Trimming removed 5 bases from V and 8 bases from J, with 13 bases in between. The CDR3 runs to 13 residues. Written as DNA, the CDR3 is TGTGCCAGCAGTCTCCGCTTAGACGATGAGCAGTTCTTC. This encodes CASSLRLDDEQFF.

The CDR3 is CASRIAGTGELFF. The DNA for the CDR3 is TGTGCCAGCAGGATAGCGGGCACCGGGGAGCTGTTTTTT. The V gene is TRBV25-1, the J gene TRBJ2-2; 7 nucleotides match TRBD2. Germline CDR1 reads MGHDK; CDR2 reads SYGVNS. V shed 6 bases and J 4 bases; nucleotides not matched to a gene: 2. The CDR3 spans 13 residues.